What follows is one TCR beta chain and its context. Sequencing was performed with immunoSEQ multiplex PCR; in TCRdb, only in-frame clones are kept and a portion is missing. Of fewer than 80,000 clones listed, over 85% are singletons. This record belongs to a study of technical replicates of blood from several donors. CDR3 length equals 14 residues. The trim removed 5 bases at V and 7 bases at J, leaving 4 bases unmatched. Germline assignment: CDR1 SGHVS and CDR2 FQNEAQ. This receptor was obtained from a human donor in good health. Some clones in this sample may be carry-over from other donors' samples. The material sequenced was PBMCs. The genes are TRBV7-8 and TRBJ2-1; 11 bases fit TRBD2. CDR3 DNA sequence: TGTGCCAGCAGCGGAACTAGCGGGAGAAATGAGCAGTTCTTC. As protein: CASSGTSGRNEQFF.